This paragraph covers one TCR beta chain sequence. Its target is unknown. The record originates from a study of human T cells and chemical hapten exposure. Study findings and constraints: No alteration of TCRs above 1 in 1000 frequency was seen with DPC sensitization.

Unseparated into fractions, whole blood served as the source from which total RNA was extracted. Germline V gene lookup returns CDR1 MDHEN and CDR2 SYDVKM. The CDR3 runs 16 residues. V was clipped by 4 bases and J by 3 bases; unmatched bases: 12. From the 5' RACE reads, TCRdb called clonotypes with MiXCR, one entry per CDR3 protein. The sample has 110,000 or so distinct CDR3 sequences; roughly 18% are singletons. The rearrangement uses TRBV28 and TRBJ2-7, with TRBD2 identical over 7 bases. This clonotype was obtained from a human donor in good health. Here the CDR3 reads CASSSGGAGDDYEQYF. The CDR3 nucleotides read TGTGCCAGCAGTTCCGGAGGCGCGGGAGATGACTACGAGCAGTACTTC.